What follows are 15 T cell receptor beta chains derived from one specimen sequenced in a study of blood T cells in healthy people across ages. For the second PCR, which ran for roughly 6 to 12 cycles, a sample-barcoded 5' primer and a J-beta primer mix were used. TCRdb itself ran the 5' RACE reads through MiXCR, one entry per CDR3 protein. The sample shows more than 900,000 distinct CDR3 sequences, just under 30% of them seen only once. The sample was also reused in another study, on T cells of mothers and their children.

The sample comprised blood. These receptors were obtained from a woman between 35 and 50 years old in good health.

There are a few counts of this clonotype. V and J are TRBV4-3 and TRBJ2-5; 10 nucleotides line up with TRBD2. Per the germline V gene, CDR1 is LGHNA and CDR2 is YSLEER. Unmatched junction bases numbered 16, after V lost 1 base and J lost 2 bases. The CDR3 length is 20 residues. Here the CDR3 reads CASSQVHRRKAGGPQETQYF. CDR3 coding DNA: TGCGCCAGCAGCCAAGTTCACAGGAGGAAAGCGGGGGGGCCTCAAGAGACCCAGTACTTC.

This clonotype was observed a few times. A junction end diverges from the germline sequence, so it may reflect a read error. J is TRBJ2-1 and V is TRBV5-1; D is unclear. The germline CDR1 and CDR2 sequences are SGHRS and YFSETQ. The CDR3 is made up of 18 amino acids. CDR3 sequence: CASSLRGRYESSYNGQFF. The DNA of the CDR3 is TGCGCCAGCAGCTTGAGAGGACGATATGAGAGCTCCTACAATGGGCAGTTCTTC.

Points on this clonotype: This may come from a read error, since a much larger clone is one base off. The gene calls are TRBV10-3 and TRBJ2-5, with a possible D match to TRBD1 (6 bases). V was pared by 4 bases and J by 2 bases, with 17 bases between. This CDR3 has 16 residues. Germline CDR1 ENHRY, CDR2 SYGVKD. In nucleotides, the CDR3 is TGTGCCATCAGTGGGTCCGGCAGGGGTACTCAAGAGACCCAGTACTTC. Its protein is CAISGSGRGTQETQYF.

This clonotype was picked up a small number of times. The CDR3 region is CASTPGVGGSYGYTF. CDR3 bases: TGTGCCAGCACCCCGGGGGTGGGGGGCAGCTATGGCTACACCTTC. The V gene is TRBV27, the J gene TRBJ1-2; the D gene is possibly TRBD1 (6 bases). Germline CDR1 MNHEY, CDR2 SMNVEV (reference sequence). This CDR3 spans 15 amino acids. V was trimmed by 7 bases and J by 4 bases, leaving 19 bases between them.

The CDR3 reads CASSDRIAWDTGELFF. CDR3 in DNA: TGTGCCAGCAGTGACCGAATAGCTTGGGACACCGGGGAGCTGTTTTTT. The rearrangement uses TRBV6-1 and TRBJ2-2; D not resolved. V was cut by 3 bases and J by 3 bases, with 14 bases left in between. The CDR3 totals 16 residues. Per the germline V gene, CDR1 is MNHNS and CDR2 is SASEGT.

The sample holds a few counts of this clonotype. V and J are TRBV24-1 and TRBJ2-1; D may be TRBD2 (5 bases). Germline V gene data show CDR1 as KGHDR and CDR2 as SFDVKD. The CDR3 covers 14 residues. Trimming cost V 9 bases and J 4 bases, with 15 bases left between them. CDR3 amino acids: CATARAEVYNEQFF. As DNA, the CDR3 is TGTGCCACCGCGCGAGCGGAAGTATACAATGAGCAGTTCTTC.

The table lists this clonotype with a few counts. CDR3 nucleotides: TGCGCCAGCAGCTTGGACGGTATGGGCACTGAAGCTTTCTTT. As protein: CASSLDGMGTEAFF. J is TRBJ1-1 and V is TRBV5-1; D gene unclear. Trimming pared 0 bases from V and 4 bases from J, leaving 10 bases between. The CDR3 is made up of 14 amino acids. The V gene's germline CDR1 is SGHRS and CDR2 YFSETQ.

The genes are TRBV29-1 and TRBJ1-1, with D perhaps matching TRBD1 (6 bases). The V and J ends lost 7 bases and 1 base respectively, with 13 bases between them. The germline CDR1 and CDR2 sequences are SQVTM and ANQGSEA. This CDR3 is 13 amino acids long. CDR3 sequence: CSGAKTGNTEAFF. The CDR3, as DNA: TGCAGCGGGGCGAAGACAGGGAACACTGAAGCTTTCTTT.

This clonotype was counted at least ten times. The chain joins TRBV29-1 to TRBJ1-1; TRBD1 matches 8 bases. Per germline, CDR1 SQVTM and CDR2 ANQGSEA. V shed 8 bases and J 0 bases; nucleotides not matched to a gene: 5. The CDR3 spans 13 residues. DNA for the CDR3: TGCAGCTCTCGACAGGGGATGAACACTGAAGCTTTCTTT. The encoded protein is CSSRQGMNTEAFF.

This clonotype was observed once. V usage is TRBV5-1 and J usage is TRBJ2-7; TRBD2 might be the D (5 bases). Near its end, the DNA agrees better with TRBJ2-5, so the J call may be wrong. Germline V CDR1 and CDR2: SGHRS, YFSETQ. CDR3 length: 15 amino acids. CDR3 nucleotides: TGCGCCAGCAGCTTGAGTACGAGGGATCGAGAGACCCAGTACTTC. It yields the protein CASSLSTRDRETQYF.

The table lists this clonotype with many counts. V and J are TRBV18 and TRBJ2-7; D is uncertain. Trimming shortened V by 3 bases and J by 5 bases, and 8 bases separated the two germline ends. This CDR3 region has 12 residues. The germline CDR1 and CDR2 sequences are KGHSH and LQKENI. In nucleotides, the CDR3 is TGTGCCAGCTCACCGATGGGGAACGAGCAGTACTTC. Translation: CASSPMGNEQYF.

With regard to this clonotype: It may be a read error: a sequence one base away is much more abundant. The chain combines TRBV20-1 with TRBJ2-1; 8 bases are a match to TRBD2. Looked up from germline, CDR1 is DFQATT and CDR2 is SNEGSKA (reference sequence). There are 17 residues in the CDR3. CDR3 DNA sequence: TGCAGTGTTAGAGGGACTAGACGTCAAAGGTCCTACAATGAGCAGTTCTTC. This gives the protein CSVRGTRRQRSYNEQFF.

The chain recombines TRBV19 with TRBJ2-1, with TRBD2 identical over 8 bases. CDR3 size: 15 residues. Germline values: CDR1 LNHDA, CDR2 SQIVND (reference sequence). V was pared by 5 bases and J by 9 bases, with 12 bases of the junction left unmatched. The CDR3 DNA reads TGTGCCAGTAGTTTCGGACTAGCTCGATCCGGTGAGCAGTTCTTC. It encodes CASSFGLARSGEQFF.

As DNA, the CDR3 is TGCAGTGCTAGAGGTCGAGCGGGCCAAGAGACCCAGTACTTC. It encodes CSARGRAGQETQYF. V usage is TRBV20-1 and J usage is TRBJ2-5; D may be TRBD2 (6 bases). CDR1 is DFQATT and CDR2 is SNEGSKA in the germline V gene (reference sequence). The V and J ends lost 1 base and 1 base respectively, with 10 bases between them. The CDR3 consists of 14 residues.

The chain recombines TRBV30 with TRBJ2-2, with D uncertain. CDR1 is GTSNPN, CDR2 SVGIG, per germline (reference sequence). This CDR3 region has 14 residues. Trimming pared 3 bases from V and 4 bases from J, leaving 12 bases between. In DNA, the CDR3 is TGTGCCTGGAGAAGGACCCCGGGCACCGGGGAGCTGTTTTTT. Amino acid sequence: CAWRRTPGTGELFF.